A selection of T cell receptor beta chains follows, all from one sample in a study of T cells in localized non-small cell lung cancer. Produced via immunoSEQ multiplex PCR; TCRdb's table is partial and in-frame only. Here the sample spans roughly 1,600 clones, around a quarter being singletons. The sample here was normal lung tissue next to the tumor, taken before any cancer treatment. These receptors all come from a male donor aged 60 or older with stage II lung adenocarcinoma. CDR3s include the opening cysteine and the closing phenylalanine or tryptophan. The order of the fields is V gene, J gene, CDR3 protein.

TRBV6-8	TRBJ1-1	CASSATRNTEAFF
TRBV9	TRBJ2-5	CASSVDWDRVETQYF
TRBV6-8	TRBJ1-2	CASRFDSGEYGYTF
TRBV30	TRBJ1-1	CAWSVRGGNTEAFF
TRBV30	TRBJ1-2	CAWRTNRGNGYTF
TRBV30	TRBJ2-2	CAWSEGSAYTGELFF
TRBV10-3	TRBJ2-5	CASGNRDRGRETQYF
TRBV5-1	TRBJ1-2	CASSLGQVGDYGYTF
TRBV19	TRBJ1-3	CASMTDSGNTIYF
TRBV6-8	TRBJ1-3	CASMLSYVDTIYF
TRBV18	TRBJ2-1	CASSPGEGAGDEQFF
TRBV6-8	TRBJ1-5	CASSYSTGTDQPQHF
TRBV11-3	TRBJ1-4	CASSSGGTRNEKLFF
TRBV7-4	TRBJ1-5	CASSYDGSNQPQHF
TRBV6-8	TRBJ2-2	CAIKPGLNTGELFF
TRBV6-7	TRBJ1-4	CAISYSPTNSVANEKLFF
TRBV19	TRBJ2-1	CASSHRGGNEQFF
TRBV18	TRBJ2-3	CASSPIDGGTDTQYF
TRBV19	TRBJ2-5	CASRQAGETQYF
TRBV10-2	TRBJ1-1	CASRGVNMNTEAFF
TRBV19	TRBJ1-1	CASSILGLGTEAFF
TRBV11-3	TRBJ2-2	CASRGTGRTSGELFF
TRBV29-1	TRBJ2-2	CSVRREGRDTGELFF
TRBV19	TRBJ2-5	CASSITPTETQYF
TRBV18	TRBJ2-7	CASSPFSGGYEQYF
TRBV6-8	TRBJ1-2	CASSSGNYGYTF
TRBV30	TRBJ2-5	CAWSVIGGETQYF
TRBV19	TRBJ1-1	CASRGGNTEAFF
TRBV10-3	TRBJ2-1	CAISELESSYNEQFF
TRBV5-1	TRBJ2-3	CASSYGQGAGDTQYF
TRBV18	TRBJ2-2	CASSPLPGTPGAGELFF
TRBV6-8	TRBJ1-1	CASRTGNTEAFF
TRBV9	TRBJ1-3	CASSPRPRGGLSGNTIYF